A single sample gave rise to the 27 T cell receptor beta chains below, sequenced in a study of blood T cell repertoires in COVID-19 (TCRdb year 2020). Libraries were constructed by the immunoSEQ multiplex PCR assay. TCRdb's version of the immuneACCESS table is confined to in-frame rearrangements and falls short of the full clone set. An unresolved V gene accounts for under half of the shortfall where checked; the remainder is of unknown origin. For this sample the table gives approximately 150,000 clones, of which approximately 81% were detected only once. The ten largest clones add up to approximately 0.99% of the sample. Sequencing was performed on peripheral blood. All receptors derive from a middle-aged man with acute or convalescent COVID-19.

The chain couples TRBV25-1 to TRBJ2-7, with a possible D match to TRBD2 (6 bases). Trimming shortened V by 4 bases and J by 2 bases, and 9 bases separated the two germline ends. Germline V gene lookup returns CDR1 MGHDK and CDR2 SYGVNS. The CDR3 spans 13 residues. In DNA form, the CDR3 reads TGTGCCAGCAGTGTGGCGGGAACCTACGAGCAGTACTTC. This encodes CASSVAGTYEQYF.

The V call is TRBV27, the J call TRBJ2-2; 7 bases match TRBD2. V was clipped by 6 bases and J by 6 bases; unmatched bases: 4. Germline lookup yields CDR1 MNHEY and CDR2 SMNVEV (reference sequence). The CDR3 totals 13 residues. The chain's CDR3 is CASSLSGAGELFF. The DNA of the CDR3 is TGTGCCAGCAGCTTGAGCGGGGCCGGGGAGCTGTTTTTT.

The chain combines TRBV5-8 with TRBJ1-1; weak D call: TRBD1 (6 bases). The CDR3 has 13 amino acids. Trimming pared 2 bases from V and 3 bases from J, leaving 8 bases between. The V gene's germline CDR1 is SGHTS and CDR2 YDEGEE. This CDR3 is CASSLGQYTEAFF. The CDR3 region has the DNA TGTGCCAGCAGCTTAGGACAGTACACTGAAGCTTTCTTT.

CDR3 sequence: CASSLSQIYGYTF. The CDR3 region has the DNA TGTGCCAGCAGTTTGTCACAGATCTATGGCTACACCTTC. The V gene is TRBV12-3 or TRBV12-4, the J gene TRBJ1-2; D remains ambiguous. This CDR3 is 13 amino acids long. Trimming stripped 3 bases from V and 4 bases from J, with 9 bases between.

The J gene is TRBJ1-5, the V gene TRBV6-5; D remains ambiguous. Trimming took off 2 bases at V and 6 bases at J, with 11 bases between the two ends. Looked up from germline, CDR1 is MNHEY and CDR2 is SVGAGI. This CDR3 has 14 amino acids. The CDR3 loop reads CASSYETAGQPQHF. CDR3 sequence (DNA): TGTGCCAGCAGTTACGAAACAGCTGGTCAGCCCCAGCATTTT.

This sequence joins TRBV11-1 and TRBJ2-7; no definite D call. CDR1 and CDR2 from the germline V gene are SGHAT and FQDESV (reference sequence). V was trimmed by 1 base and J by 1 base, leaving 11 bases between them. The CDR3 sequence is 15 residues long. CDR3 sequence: CASSLGLPPSYEQYF. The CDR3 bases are TGTGCCAGCAGCTTAGGCCTACCCCCATCCTACGAGCAGTACTTC.

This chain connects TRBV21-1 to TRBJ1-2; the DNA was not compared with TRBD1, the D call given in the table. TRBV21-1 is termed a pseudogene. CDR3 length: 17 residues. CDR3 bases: TGTGCCAGCAGGAAGGGGCCGACCTGTAGTACTGACTATGGCTACACCTTC. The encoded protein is CASRKGPTCSTDYGYTF.

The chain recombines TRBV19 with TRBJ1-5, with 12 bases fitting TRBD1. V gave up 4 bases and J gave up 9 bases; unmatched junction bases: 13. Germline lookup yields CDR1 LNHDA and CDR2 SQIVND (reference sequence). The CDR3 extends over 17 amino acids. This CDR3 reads CASSTSGVGTGGPPQHF. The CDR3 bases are TGTGCCAGTAGTACTAGTGGGGTGGGGACAGGGGGCCCGCCCCAGCATTTT.

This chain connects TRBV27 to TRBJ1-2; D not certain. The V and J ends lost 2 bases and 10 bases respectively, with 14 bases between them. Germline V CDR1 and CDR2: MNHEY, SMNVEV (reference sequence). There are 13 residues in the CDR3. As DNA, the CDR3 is TGTGCCAGCAGTTTAATGGCAGAGGGAGCCTACACCTTC. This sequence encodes CASSLMAEGAYTF.

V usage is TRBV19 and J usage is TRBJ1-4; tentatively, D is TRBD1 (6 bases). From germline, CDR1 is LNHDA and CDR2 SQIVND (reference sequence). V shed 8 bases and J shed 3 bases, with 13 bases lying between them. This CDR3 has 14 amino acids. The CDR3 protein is CASAVQGANEKLFF. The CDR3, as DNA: TGTGCCAGTGCTGTACAGGGAGCTAATGAAAAACTGTTTTTT.

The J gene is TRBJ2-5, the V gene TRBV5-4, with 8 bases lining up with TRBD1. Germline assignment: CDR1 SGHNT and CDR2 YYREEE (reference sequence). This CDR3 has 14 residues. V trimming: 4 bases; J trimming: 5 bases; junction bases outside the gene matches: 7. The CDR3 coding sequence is TGTGCCAGCAGCCCGGACAGGGCTAGTGAGACCCAGTACTTC. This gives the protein CASSPDRASETQYF.

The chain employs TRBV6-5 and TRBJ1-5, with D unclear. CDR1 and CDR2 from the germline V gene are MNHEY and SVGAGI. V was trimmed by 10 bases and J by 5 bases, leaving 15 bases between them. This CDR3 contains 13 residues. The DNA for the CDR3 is TGTGCCACCAGCCCGGGTCTCCATCAGCCCCAGCATTTT. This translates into CATSPGLHQPQHF.

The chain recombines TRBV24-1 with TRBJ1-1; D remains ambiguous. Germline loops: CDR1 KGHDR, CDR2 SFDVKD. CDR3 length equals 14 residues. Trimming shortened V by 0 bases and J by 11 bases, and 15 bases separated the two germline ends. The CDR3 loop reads CATSDLNSGDPAFF. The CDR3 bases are TGTGCCACCAGTGATTTGAATTCCGGGGATCCGGCTTTCTTT.

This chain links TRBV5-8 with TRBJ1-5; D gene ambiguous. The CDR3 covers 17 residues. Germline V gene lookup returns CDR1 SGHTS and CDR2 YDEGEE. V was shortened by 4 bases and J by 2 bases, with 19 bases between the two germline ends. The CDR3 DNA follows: TGTGCCAGCAGCGCGACTACAGTTATATATGGCAATCAGCCCCAGCATTTT. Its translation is CASSATTVIYGNQPQHF. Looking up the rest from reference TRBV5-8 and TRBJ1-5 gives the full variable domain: EAGVTQSPTHLIKTRGQQATLRCSPISGHTSVYWYQQALGLGLQFLLWYDEGEERNRGNFPPRFSGRQFPNYSSELNVNALELEDSALYLCASSATTVIYGNQPQHFGDGTRLSIL.

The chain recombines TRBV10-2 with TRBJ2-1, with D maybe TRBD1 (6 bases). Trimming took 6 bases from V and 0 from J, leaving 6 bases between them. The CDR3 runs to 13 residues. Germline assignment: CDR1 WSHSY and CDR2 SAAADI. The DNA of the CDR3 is TGCGCCAGCAGGGACAGCTCCTACAATGAGCAGTTCTTC. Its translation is CASRDSSYNEQFF.

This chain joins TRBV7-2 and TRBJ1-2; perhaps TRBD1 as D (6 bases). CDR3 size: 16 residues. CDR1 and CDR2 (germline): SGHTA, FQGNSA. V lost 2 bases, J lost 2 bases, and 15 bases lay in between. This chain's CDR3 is CASSLNNGQINYGYTF. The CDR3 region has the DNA TGTGCCAGCAGCTTAAATAACGGACAGATAAACTATGGCTACACCTTC.

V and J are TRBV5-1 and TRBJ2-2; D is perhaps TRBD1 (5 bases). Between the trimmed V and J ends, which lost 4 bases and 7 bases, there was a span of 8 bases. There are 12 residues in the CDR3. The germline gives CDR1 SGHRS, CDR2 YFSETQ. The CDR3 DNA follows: TGCGCCAGCAGCGGGGCAAACGGGGAGCTGTTTTTT. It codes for CASSGANGELFF.

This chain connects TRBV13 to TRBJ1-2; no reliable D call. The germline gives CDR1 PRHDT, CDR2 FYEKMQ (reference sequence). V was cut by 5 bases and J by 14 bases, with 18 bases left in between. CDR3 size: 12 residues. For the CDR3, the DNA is TGTGCCAGCAGCCTTCTAACGATCGCCGTGACCTTC. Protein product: CASSLLTIAVTF. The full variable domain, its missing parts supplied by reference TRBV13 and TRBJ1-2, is AAGVIQSPRHLIKEKRETATLKCYPIPRHDTVYWYQQGPGQDPQFLISFYEKMQSDKGSIPDRFSAQQFSDYHSELNMSSLELGDSALYFCASSLLTIAVTFGSGTRLTVV.

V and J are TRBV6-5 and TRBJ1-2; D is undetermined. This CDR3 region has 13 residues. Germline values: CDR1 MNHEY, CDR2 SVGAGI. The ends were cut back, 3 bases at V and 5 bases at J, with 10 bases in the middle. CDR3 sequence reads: CASSYGQAYGYTF. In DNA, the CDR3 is TGTGCCAGCAGTTATGGTCAGGCTTATGGCTACACCTTC.

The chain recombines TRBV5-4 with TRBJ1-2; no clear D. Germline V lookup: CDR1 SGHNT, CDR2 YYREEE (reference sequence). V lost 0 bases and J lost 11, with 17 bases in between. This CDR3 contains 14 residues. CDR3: CASSLAQISLSYTF. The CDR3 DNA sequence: TGTGCCAGCAGCTTGGCTCAAATTTCCCTGAGTTACACCTTC.

CDR3 bases: TGTGCCAGCTCACCGGGCAGGGGAGATACGCAGTATTTT. It codes for CASSPGRGDTQYF. This chain uses TRBV18 with TRBJ2-3; maybe TRBD1 (6 bases). Germline CDR1 and CDR2: KGHSH and LQKENI. Trimming pared 3 bases from V and 5 bases from J, leaving 9 bases between. The CDR3 is made up of 13 amino acids.

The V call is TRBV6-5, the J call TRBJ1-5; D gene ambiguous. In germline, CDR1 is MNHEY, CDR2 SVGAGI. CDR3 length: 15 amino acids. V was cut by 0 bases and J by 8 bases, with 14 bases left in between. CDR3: CASSYSRRRVKPQHF. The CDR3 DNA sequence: TGTGCCAGCAGTTACTCCAGGCGGAGGGTGAAGCCCCAGCATTTT.

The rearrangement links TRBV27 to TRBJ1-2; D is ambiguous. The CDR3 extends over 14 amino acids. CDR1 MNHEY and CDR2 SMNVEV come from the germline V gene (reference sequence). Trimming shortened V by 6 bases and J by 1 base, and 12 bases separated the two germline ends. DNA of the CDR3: TGTGCCAGCAGGAGATTAGAGGGTAACTATGGCTACACCTTC. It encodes CASRRLEGNYGYTF.

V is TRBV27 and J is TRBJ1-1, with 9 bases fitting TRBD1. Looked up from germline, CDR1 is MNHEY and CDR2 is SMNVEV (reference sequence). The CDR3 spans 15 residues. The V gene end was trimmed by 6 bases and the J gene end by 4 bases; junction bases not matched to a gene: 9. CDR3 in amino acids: CASRPRRDRVTEAFF. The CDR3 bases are TGTGCCAGCAGACCGCGGCGGGACAGGGTCACTGAAGCTTTCTTT.

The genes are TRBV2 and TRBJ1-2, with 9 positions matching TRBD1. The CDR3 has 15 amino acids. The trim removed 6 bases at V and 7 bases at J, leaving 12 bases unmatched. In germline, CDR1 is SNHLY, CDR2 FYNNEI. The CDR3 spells CASSPPGTGSGGYTF. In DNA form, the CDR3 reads TGTGCCAGCAGCCCCCCCGGGACAGGGTCCGGTGGCTACACCTTC.

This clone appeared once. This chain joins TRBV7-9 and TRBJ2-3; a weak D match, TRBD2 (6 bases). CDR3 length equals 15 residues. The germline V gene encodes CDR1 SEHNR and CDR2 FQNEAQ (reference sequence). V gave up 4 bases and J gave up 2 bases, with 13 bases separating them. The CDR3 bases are TGTGCCAGCAGCTATACGGGACTTTCCACAGATACGCAGTATTTT. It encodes CASSYTGLSTDTQYF.

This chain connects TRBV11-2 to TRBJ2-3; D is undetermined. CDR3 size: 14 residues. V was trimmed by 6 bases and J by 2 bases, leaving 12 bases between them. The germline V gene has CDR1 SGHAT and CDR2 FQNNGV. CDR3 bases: TGTGCCAGCAGGCCCCTGTGGCACACAGATACGCAGTATTTT. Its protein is CASRPLWHTDTQYF. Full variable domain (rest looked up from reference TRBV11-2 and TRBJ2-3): EAGVAQSPRYKIIEKRQSVAFWCNPISGHATLYWYQQILGQGPKLLIQFQNNGVVDDSQLPKDRFSAERLKGVDSTLKIQPAKLEDSAVYLCASRPLWHTDTQYFGPGTRLTVL.